This T cell receptor (beta chain) was recorded in a study of T-cell reconstitution after alpha-beta-depleted transplantation in children. CDR1 and CDR2 from the germline V gene are ENHRY and SYGVKD. The CDR3 runs 15 residues. V shed 0 bases and J shed 7 bases, with 13 bases lying between them. Researchers prepared the TCRbeta library using unique molecular identifiers, the study reports. MiXCR, run by TCRdb on the PCR reads, gives a single entry per CDR3 protein. Among fewer than 550,000 distinct CDR3 sequences listed, roughly a tenth were seen once. At least ten counts were recorded for this clonotype.

The chain is built from TRBV10-3 and TRBJ1-5; TRBD1 might be the D (5 bases). This receptor was taken from a human donor who donated a stem cell graft to a child with acute myeloid leukemia. The sequenced sample was PBMCs from the stem cell graft donor, obtained from the stem cell graft. This CDR3 reads CAISESAGARQPQHF. CDR3 sequence (DNA): TGTGCCATCAGTGAGTCGGCTGGGGCTCGACAGCCCCAGCATTTT.